This T cell receptor beta chain was sequenced in a study of T cells in Graves' hyperthyroidism and ophthalmopathy. Whole-study results and caveats: The model foresaw ophthalmopathy a median around 6.4 months prior to onset. Also found in blood were most expanded thyroid clonotypes above 0.001.

RNA transcripts provided the source from which TCR beta CDR3 regions were amplified. Primed by the HTBI set, a first-round RT-PCR was run on the TCR CDR3. MiXCR was run by TCRdb on the multiplex PCR reads, yielding one entry per CDR3 protein. The profile shows roughly 650,000 distinct CDR3 sequences, 15% to 20% of them singletons. Uncontrolled infection, other autoimmune disease, pregnancy or lactation disqualified patients from enrolment. There are 16 residues in the CDR3. Germline assignment: CDR1 MGHRA and CDR2 YSYEKL. Trimming cost V 9 bases and J 6 bases; bases outside gene matches: 11. Comments on this clonotype: Its antigen is undetermined.

Sequenced sample: blood. This sequence joins TRBV4-1 and TRBJ1-6; 10 positions match TRBD1. This receptor was taken from a woman in her thirties or forties with Graves' ophthalmopathy. CDR3 DNA sequence: TGCGCCAGTTCAAGTGGGACAGGGGTAGGTAATTCACCCCTCCACTTT. The encoded protein is CASSSGTGVGNSPLHF.